These 2 T cell receptor beta chains came from one sample sequenced in a study of blood T cell repertoires in COVID-19. Repertoires were generated with immunoSEQ multiplex PCR, while TCRdb's copy carries only in-frame clones and drops some. The sample has more than 70,000 clones, around nine tenths seen once; the top ten hold around 4.5%. Sequencing was carried out using peripheral blood. The receptor set was obtained from a man aged 50 to 60 with active or convalescent COVID-19.

The chain employs TRBV5-1 and TRBJ2-2, with 12 bases matching TRBD1. With 2 bases clipped from V and 4 bases from J, the junction kept 3 bases outside the gene matches. The CDR3 contains 16 residues. CDR1 and CDR2 (germline): SGHRS, YFSETQ. The CDR3 protein is CASSFAGQGATGELFF. CDR3 bases: TGCGCCAGCAGCTTCGCGGGACAGGGGGCCACCGGGGAGCTGTTTTTT.

The genes are TRBV11-2 and TRBJ1-2; 7 bases match TRBD1. The CDR3 has 15 amino acids. CDR1 and CDR2 (germline): SGHAT, FQNNGV. Trimming cost V 7 bases and J 4 bases; bases outside gene matches: 12. The CDR3 nucleotides are TGTGCCAGCACCTCCACACCCGGGACAGTCTATGGCTACACCTTC. Protein: CASTSTPGTVYGYTF. Full variable domain (outside the CDR3, taken from reference TRBV11-2 and TRBJ1-2): EAGVAQSPRYKIIEKRQSVAFWCNPISGHATLYWYQQILGQGPKLLIQFQNNGVVDDSQLPKDRFSAERLKGVDSTLKIQPAKLEDSAVYLCASTSTPGTVYGYTFGSGTRLTVV.